A single sample gave rise to the 21 T cell receptor beta chains below, sequenced in a study of blood T cell repertoires in COVID-19. Method: immunoSEQ multiplex PCR; TCRdb's copy keeps in-frame clones and lacks some. The sample shows some 110,000 clones, 80% to 90% of them seen only once. Sequencing used peripheral blood. The receptor set was obtained from an older man who had recovered from COVID-19.

V and J are TRBV19 and TRBJ1-2; 7 bases match TRBD1. V trimming: 9 bases; J trimming: 3 bases; junction bases outside the gene matches: 7. Germline V gives CDR1 LNHDA, CDR2 SQIVND (reference sequence). The CDR3 has 13 residues. The chain's CDR3 is CASRDRAYYGYTF. DNA of the CDR3: TGTGCCAGCCGGGACAGAGCGTACTATGGCTACACCTTC. The whole variable domain, filled in from reference TRBV19 and TRBJ1-2, reads DGGITQSPKYLFRKEGQNVTLSCEQNLNHDAMYWYRQDPGQGLRLIYYSQIVNDFQKGDIAEGYSVSREKKESFPLTVTSAQKNPTAFYLCASRDRAYYGYTFGSGTRLTVV.

CDR3 nucleotides: TGTGCCAGCAGCTTAGAGCCAACGGACACTGAAGCTTTCTTT. This codes for CASSLEPTDTEAFF. J is TRBJ1-1 and V is TRBV7-3; D ambiguous. V was trimmed by 2 bases and J by 3 bases, leaving 10 bases between them. Germline V CDR1 and CDR2: SGHTA, FQGTGA. The length of the CDR3 is 14 residues.

The chain employs TRBV5-4 and TRBJ2-3; possible D gene TRBD1, 9 bases. V lost 2 bases to trimming and J lost 5 bases, with 15 bases between them. The CDR3 is 15 amino acids. The germline gives CDR1 SGHNT, CDR2 YYREEE (reference sequence). The CDR3 is CASSFSGTGKDTQYF. DNA of the CDR3: TGTGCCAGCAGCTTTAGCGGGACAGGGAAAGATACGCAGTATTTT.

This chain links TRBV2 with TRBJ2-7; 7 nucleotides agree with TRBD2. Trimming at V came to 2 bases and at J to 7 bases, leaving 5 bases not matched to a gene. Germline lookup yields CDR1 SNHLY and CDR2 FYNNEI. The CDR3 extends over 13 amino acids. Written as DNA, the CDR3 is TGTGCCAGCAGTGAAAATCGAGCGGGAGAGCAGTACTTC. Its translation is CASSENRAGEQYF.

The chain has TRBV5-8 and TRBJ1-1, with no clear D. Germline CDR1 is SGHTS and CDR2 is YDEGEE. V lost 0 bases and J 0 bases, leaving 9 bases between the germline ends. CDR3 length: 15 amino acids. The CDR3: CASSLVWSVNTEAFF. The CDR3 bases are TGTGCCAGCAGCTTGGTGTGGTCGGTGAACACTGAAGCTTTCTTT.

This chain joins TRBV19 and TRBJ1-5; no clear D. The germline V gene encodes CDR1 LNHDA and CDR2 SQIVND (reference sequence). The CDR3 is 14 amino acids. V lost 3 bases, J lost 2 bases, and 8 bases lay in between. CDR3 protein: CASSIGRRNQPQHF. The CDR3 DNA reads as TGTGCCAGTAGTATCGGGAGGCGCAATCAGCCCCAGCATTTT.

This clone was observed a few times. The chain uses TRBV28 and TRBJ1-3, with a weak D call TRBD1 (6 bases). The germline gives CDR1 MDHEN, CDR2 SYDVKM. Trimming stripped 5 bases from V and 11 bases from J, with 13 bases between. The CDR3 has 12 amino acids. The CDR3 sequence: CASSPPRGSIYF. DNA for the CDR3: TGTGCCAGCAGTCCTCCCAGGGGTTCCATATATTTT.

V and J are TRBV27 and TRBJ2-2; no reliable D call. The CDR3 runs 14 residues. Trimming cost V 2 bases and J 7 bases, with 11 bases left between them. Germline CDR1 MNHEY, CDR2 SMNVEV (reference sequence). The CDR3 coding sequence is TGTGCCAGCAGTTTAAGATTGTGGAGCGGGGAGCTGTTTTTT. Its protein product is CASSLRLWSGELFF.

V and J are TRBV13 and TRBJ2-1; 8 bases line up with TRBD2. The CDR3 runs to 16 residues. The junction had 12 bases not matched to a gene; V was cut back by 5 bases and J by 6 bases. Germline V gives CDR1 PRHDT, CDR2 FYEKMQ (reference sequence). DNA for the CDR3: TGTGCCAGCAGCGCTTCGGGACGGGGGGGCTTCAATGAGCAGTTCTTC. Its translation is CASSASGRGGFNEQFF.

The sample holds a few counts of this clone. The rearrangement links TRBV18 to TRBJ2-7, with D perhaps TRBD1 (6 bases). The length of the CDR3 is 13 residues. Trimming left V 4 bases short and J 6 bases short, with 13 bases between. Per the germline V gene, CDR1 is KGHSH and CDR2 is LQKENI. Here the CDR3 reads CASSRGQGIEQYF. In DNA form, the CDR3 reads TGTGCCAGCTCACGCGGGCAGGGGATCGAGCAGTACTTC.

The chain has TRBV19 and TRBJ1-2; 7 bases line up with TRBD1. CDR1 is LNHDA, CDR2 SQIVND, per germline (reference sequence). The CDR3 runs to 13 residues. After removal of 3 bases from V and 8 bases from J, the junction contained 6 bases not matched to a gene. CDR3 protein: CASSMRQGGGYTF. The DNA of the CDR3 is TGTGCCAGTAGTATGCGGCAGGGGGGCGGCTACACCTTC.

V and J are TRBV7-8 and TRBJ2-3; TRBD2 matches 11 bases. With V trimmed by 5 bases and J by 8 bases, 9 bases remained unmatched. From germline, CDR1 is SGHVS and CDR2 FQNEAQ. The CDR3 length is 15 residues. As DNA, the CDR3 is TGTGCCAGCAGCCTACTAGCGGGAGAGGGGGGTACGCAGTATTTT. The encoded protein is CASSLLAGEGGTQYF. Full variable domain (outside the CDR3, taken from reference TRBV7-8 and TRBJ2-3): GAGVSQSPRYKVAKRGQDVALRCDPISGHVSLFWYQQALGQGPEFLTYFQNEAQLDKSGLPSDRFFAERPEGSVSTLKIQRTQQEDSAVYLCASSLLAGEGGTQYFGPGTRLTVL.

The chain links TRBV14 to TRBJ2-3; TRBD2 aligns across 12 bases. With V trimmed by 4 bases and J by 0 bases, 8 bases remained unmatched. The CDR3 is 18 amino acids. Per germline, CDR1 SGHDN and CDR2 FVKESK. The CDR3 DNA sequence: TGTGCCAGCAGCCCAGAGACTAGCGGGAGAGCGAGCACAGATACGCAGTATTTT. It codes for CASSPETSGRASTDTQYF.

CDR3 in amino acids: CAISEPDGTGAKKDYGYTF. CDR3 DNA sequence: TGTGCCATCAGTGAGCCAGACGGGACAGGGGCGAAAAAAGACTATGGCTACACCTTC. The V and J genes are TRBV10-3 and TRBJ1-2, with 10 bases matching TRBD1. CDR3 length equals 19 residues. The V and J ends lost 2 bases and 3 bases, in that order; junction bases with no gene match: 15. CDR1 is ENHRY and CDR2 is SYGVKD in the germline V gene.

The rearrangement links TRBV3-1 (or the pseudogene TRBV3-2) to TRBJ1-4; TRBD1 might be the D (6 bases). The CDR3 totals 13 residues. Germline assignment: CDR1 LGHDT and CDR2 YNNKEL (reference sequence). The V end lost 4 bases, the J end lost 7 bases, and 10 bases lay between the germline ends. CDR3 nucleotide sequence: TGTGCCAGCAGCCTGATAGGGGGTGAAAAACTGTTTTTT. Its translation: CASSLIGGEKLFF.

The chain recombines TRBV28 with TRBJ2-7, with 15 bases that match TRBD2. V was pared by 6 bases and J by 8 bases, with 8 bases of the junction left unmatched. Germline assignment: CDR1 MDHEN and CDR2 SYDVKM. The CDR3 length is 15 residues. The CDR3 DNA sequence: TGTGCCAGCAGCTCAGGACTAGCGGGAGGGAGGAAGCAGTACTTC. This encodes CASSSGLAGGRKQYF.

The chain has TRBV25-1 and TRBJ2-1; 9 bases line up with TRBD1. Germline V CDR1 and CDR2: MGHDK, SYGVNS. V lost 6 bases to trimming and J lost 8 bases; unmatched junction nucleotides: 5. CDR3 length equals 13 residues. The CDR3 protein is CASSRQGGYEQFF. The CDR3, as DNA: TGTGCCAGCAGCCGACAGGGGGGCTATGAGCAGTTCTTC.

There are a few counts of this clone. V usage is TRBV6-6 and J usage is TRBJ1-6, with 8 positions matching TRBD1. This CDR3 contains 17 residues. Germline values: CDR1 MNHNY, CDR2 SVGAGI (reference sequence). The ends lost 5 bases at V and 0 bases at J; junction bases unmatched: 6. Written as DNA, the CDR3 is TGTGCCAGCAGTCGTCGGGACAGGAGCTCCTATAATTCACCCCTCCACTTT. This translates into CASSRRDRSSYNSPLHF.

This clone was recorded once. The chain has TRBV9 and TRBJ2-1, with 8 bases lining up with TRBD1. J lost 5 bases, V lost 0 bases, and 7 bases had no gene match. Germline V gene data show CDR1 as SGDLS and CDR2 as YYNGEE. The CDR3 contains 16 residues. CDR3 sequence: CASSVGTGTGDNEQFF. CDR3 bases: TGTGCCAGCAGCGTAGGGACCGGGACAGGTGACAATGAGCAGTTCTTC.

The genes are TRBV5-1 and TRBJ2-1; the match to TRBD2 covers 9 bases. V was clipped by 7 bases and J by 3 bases; unmatched bases: 5. Germline CDR1 is SGHRS and CDR2 is YFSETQ. The CDR3 runs to 14 residues. The CDR3 here is CASRRTSDYNEQFF. CDR3 sequence (DNA): TGCGCCAGCCGAAGGACTAGCGACTACAATGAGCAGTTCTTC.

Only one count was recorded for this clone. The V and J genes are TRBV18 and TRBJ1-1; 8 nucleotides agree with TRBD1. The germline V gene encodes CDR1 KGHSH and CDR2 LQKENI. The CDR3 runs 15 residues. V shed 3 bases, J shed 6 bases, and the junction held 9 bases outside the gene matches. The CDR3 region has the DNA TGTGCCAGCTCACCCCCAGACAGGGGTCGGGCTGAAGCTTTCTTT. This encodes CASSPPDRGRAEAFF.